Here is one T cell receptor beta chain with its context. Its antigen is unidentified. CDR3 size: 19 residues. CDR1 is SGHRS and CDR2 is YFSETQ in the germline V gene. The V gene end was trimmed by 0 bases and the J gene end by 0 bases; junction bases not matched to a gene: 10. PCR used 60 Vbeta primers and 13 Jbeta primers. TCRdb keeps only in-frame clones here, not all; method: immunoSEQ multiplex PCR. The table has 110,000 to 150,000 clones, 65% to 85% seen once. This sample was included in a study of cytomegalovirus exposure and HLA in healthy donors. Study-wide findings and caveats: An analysis was carried out later, and it reportedly showed fewer N-insertions in an Asian-associated ancestry cluster than the approximately 700-donor mean. CMV antigen specificity of a few CMV-associated chains was confirmed in vitro.

The J gene is TRBJ2-3, the V gene TRBV5-1; 10 bases are a match to TRBD2. The sample comprised PBMCs. The sequence came from a male donor in good health and CMV-seronegative. CDR3 region: CASSLAVYASGRSTDTQYF. DNA for the CDR3: TGCGCCAGCAGCTTGGCCGTTTATGCTAGCGGGAGAAGCACAGATACGCAGTATTTT.